Listed below are T cell receptor beta chains from one sample, sequenced in a study of shared clonotypes between healthy human individuals. Measured with immunoSEQ multiplex PCR; TCRdb has only the in-frame clones, and not every one. The data contain approximately 480,000 clones, almost 80% of them singletons. Source material: PBMCs. Every receptor here comes from a woman aged 40 to 50 in good health. Some clones in this sample may be carry-over from other donors' samples. The CDR3 runs from the conserved cysteine through the conserved F or W. A D gene is named only where the DNA matches it firmly. Rows give clone size only sometimes, using once, few, many, or a class for an expanded clone.

NA	NA	TRBV29-1	TRBJ2-1	TGCAGCGTTGAACCACTTCAGTTTGAGCAGTTCTTC	CSVEPLQFEQFF
NA	NA	TRBV7-2	TRBJ2-5	TGTGCCAGCAGCTTAGACCATCAAGAGACCCAGTACTTC	CASSLDHQETQYF
NA	NA	TRBV2	TRBJ1-1	TGTGCCAGCAGAGCCCCCAGATACACTGAAGCTTTCTTT	CASRAPRYTEAFF
once	TRBD1	TRBV6-1	TRBJ1-4	TGTGCCAGCTTAAGAAGCAGGGGGTCTAATGAAAAACTGTTTTTT	CASLRSRGSNEKLFF
NA	NA	TRBV28	TRBJ2-7	TGTGCCAGCGGAGGGCAGCGCTACGAGCAGTACTTC	CASGGQRYEQYF
NA	NA	TRBV28	TRBJ2-1	TGTGCCAGCAGTCCTACAGGGGGAGGGGGCGGTGAGCAGTTCTTC	CASSPTGGGGGEQFF
NA	TRBD1	TRBV7-2	TRBJ2-5	TGTGCCAGCAGCCGGGACAGTCAAGAGACCCAGTACTTC	CASSRDSQETQYF
NA	NA	TRBV21-1	TRBJ2-7	TGTGCCAGCAGGCCTCCGGGACAGGGATTTTTCTACGAGCAGTACTTC	CASRPPGQGFFYEQYF
once	NA	TRBV7-9	TRBJ1-2	TGTGCCAGCAGCCCCGGATTATGGGGGGCTCGGGGCTATGGCTACACCTTC	CASSPGLWGARGYGYTF
NA	NA	TRBV7-6	TRBJ1-3	TGTGCCAGCAGCTTAGGCGGAAACACCATATATTTT	CASSLGGNTIYF
NA	NA	TRBV10-1	TRBJ2-7	TGCGCCAGCAGTGAGCGGGAGCAGGTCCACGAGCAGTACTTC	CASSEREQVHEQYF
NA	NA	TRBV20-1	TRBJ2-3	TGCAGTGAGAGTGACTTATATACGCAGTATTTT	CSESDLYTQYF
NA	NA	TRBV5-1	TRBJ2-1	TGCGCCAGCAGCTCCTTAAGCGGAGACTACAATGAGCAGTTCTTC	CASSSLSGDYNEQFF
NA	NA	TRBV28	TRBJ1-1	TGTGCCAGCCCCTTACTAGGGGTCTTCATGAACACTGAAGCTTTCTTT	CASPLLGVFMNTEAFF
few	TRBD2	TRBV5-4	TRBJ2-7	TGTGCCAGCAGCCCAACTAGCGGGAGTTACGAGCAGTACTTC	CASSPTSGSYEQYF
NA	NA	TRBV6-5	TRBJ2-2	TGTGCCAGCAGTTTCCACCCAGGGCTCGGCACCGGGGAGCTGTTTTTT	CASSFHPGLGTGELFF
NA	NA	TRBV6-6	TRBJ2-2	TGTGCCAGCAGTTCGCTAGTCGCCGGGGAGCTGTTTTTT	CASSSLVAGELFF